This T cell receptor beta chain was observed in a study of cytomegalovirus exposure and HLA in healthy donors. The V end lost 2 bases, the J end lost 8 bases, and 9 bases lay between the germline ends. Per the germline V gene, CDR1 is SNHLY and CDR2 is FYNNEI. This CDR3 is built from 13 residues. PCR was performed using 60 Vbeta and 13 Jbeta primers. Repertoires were generated with immunoSEQ multiplex PCR, while TCRdb's copy carries only in-frame clones and drops some. The table has 65,000 to 85,000 clones, more than 80% seen once. The sequence derives from a woman in her 30s in good health and CMV-seronegative. The sample consisted of PBMCs. The rearrangement joins TRBV2 to TRBJ1-4; D is unclear. The CDR3 reads CASSERGREKLFF. CDR3 coding DNA: TGTGCCAGCAGTGAAAGAGGGCGGGAAAAACTGTTTTTT.